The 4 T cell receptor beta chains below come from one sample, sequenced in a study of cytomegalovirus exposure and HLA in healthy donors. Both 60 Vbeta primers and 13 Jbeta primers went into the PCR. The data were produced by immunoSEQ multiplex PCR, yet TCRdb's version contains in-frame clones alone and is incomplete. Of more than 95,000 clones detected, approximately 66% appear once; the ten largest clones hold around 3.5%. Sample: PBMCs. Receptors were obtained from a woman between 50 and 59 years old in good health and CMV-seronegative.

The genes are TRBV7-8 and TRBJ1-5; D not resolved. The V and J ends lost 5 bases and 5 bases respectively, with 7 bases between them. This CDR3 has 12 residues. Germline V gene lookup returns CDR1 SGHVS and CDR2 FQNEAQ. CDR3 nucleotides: TGTGCCAGCAGCCTTACGGATCAGCCCCAGCATTTT. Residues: CASSLTDQPQHF. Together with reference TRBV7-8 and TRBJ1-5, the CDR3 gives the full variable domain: GAGVSQSPRYKVAKRGQDVALRCDPISGHVSLFWYQQALGQGPEFLTYFQNEAQLDKSGLPSDRFFAERPEGSVSTLKIQRTQQEDSAVYLCASSLTDQPQHFGDGTRLSIL.

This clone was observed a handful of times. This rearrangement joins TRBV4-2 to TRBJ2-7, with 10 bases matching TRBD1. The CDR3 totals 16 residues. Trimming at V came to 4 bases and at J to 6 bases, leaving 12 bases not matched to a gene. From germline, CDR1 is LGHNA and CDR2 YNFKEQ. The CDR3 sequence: CASSRGLGQGEAEQYF. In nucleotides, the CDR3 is TGTGCCAGCAGCCGCGGTCTTGGACAGGGGGAAGCCGAGCAGTACTTC.

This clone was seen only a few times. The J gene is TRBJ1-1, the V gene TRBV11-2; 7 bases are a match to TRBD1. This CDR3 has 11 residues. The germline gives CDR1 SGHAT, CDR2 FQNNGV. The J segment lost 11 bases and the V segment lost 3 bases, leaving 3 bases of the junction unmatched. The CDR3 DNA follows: TGTGCCAGCAGCTTCAGACAGGGTGCTTTCTTT. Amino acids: CASSFRQGAFF.

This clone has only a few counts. DNA for the CDR3: TGTGCCAGCTCAAACAGGGAAGTAAGCTCACCCCTCCACTTT. Translated: CASSNREVSSPLHF. The rearrangement links TRBV18 to TRBJ1-6; possible D gene TRBD1, 6 bases. The CDR3 runs to 14 residues. Germline values: CDR1 KGHSH, CDR2 LQKENI. V shed 5 bases and J shed 10 bases, with 15 bases lying between them.